What follows are 29 T cell receptor beta chains derived from one specimen sequenced in a study of shared clonotypes between healthy human individuals. TCRdb's table, derived via immunoSEQ multiplex PCR, lists solely in-frame clones and lacks some. The table has hundreds of thousands of clones, 60% to 85% seen once. The material sequenced was PBMCs. The receptors originated from a woman between 40 and 50 years old in good health. Some clones in this sample may be carry-over from other donors' samples.

The rearrangement uses TRBV28 and TRBJ1-5; D not certain. The CDR3 spans 15 residues. Between the trimmed V and J ends, which lost 3 bases and 1 base, there was a span of 10 bases. The germline gives CDR1 MDHEN, CDR2 SYDVKM. CDR3 sequence reads: CASSFGGRSNQPQHF. The CDR3 nucleotides are TGTGCCAGCAGTTTCGGAGGACGGAGCAATCAGCCCCAGCATTTT.

V gene TRBV10-3 combines with J gene TRBJ2-4, with 11 bases identical to TRBD2. From germline, CDR1 is ENHRY and CDR2 SYGVKD. The CDR3 covers 15 residues. V lost 5 bases, J lost 1 base, and 1 base stayed unmatched. CDR3 residues: CAISSSGGAKNIQYF. The CDR3 bases are TGTGCCATCAGTTCTAGCGGGGGGGCCAAAAACATTCAGTACTTC.

The chain employs TRBV10-2 and TRBJ2-7, with TRBD1 as a possible D gene (7 bases). Trimming took off 6 bases at V and 9 bases at J, with 21 bases between the two ends. This CDR3 comprises 14 residues. The germline V gene has CDR1 WSHSY and CDR2 SAAADI. As DNA, the CDR3 is TGCGCCAGCAGGCTCAACAGGGGCCGGGGGCGGCAGTACTTC. Protein product: CASRLNRGRGRQYF.

The chain uses TRBV5-3 and TRBJ1-1; TRBD1 might be the D (5 bases). TRBV5-3 is an open reading frame, and its role is uncertain. The CDR3 totals 15 residues. V lost 8 bases to trimming and J lost 5 bases, with 22 bases between them. Written as DNA, the CDR3 is TGTGCCAGCAGCCTAGATCGGGCAGGGTTAACTGAAGCTTTCTTT. It codes for CASSLDRAGLTEAFF.

The chain combines TRBV7-6 with TRBJ2-3; D gene unclear. Trimming stripped 5 bases from V and 3 bases from J, with 6 bases between. CDR3 length equals 12 residues. Germline V gene lookup returns CDR1 SGHVS and CDR2 FNYEAQ. CDR3 nucleotides: TGTGCCAGCAGCCGAGAAACAGATACGCAGTATTTT. Translating gives CASSRETDTQYF.

This clone was observed at least ten times. The chain combines TRBV27 with TRBJ2-1; no clear D gene. This CDR3 spans 11 amino acids. Trimming removed 7 bases from V and 8 bases from J, with 9 bases in between. Germline CDR1 is MNHEY and CDR2 is SMNVEV (reference sequence). CDR3 DNA sequence: TGTGCCAGCAACGGTCTTGATGAGCAGTTCTTC. Its translation: CASNGLDEQFF.

The V call is TRBV6-1, the J call TRBJ1-2; TRBD1 agrees at 7 bases. The CDR3 length is 14 residues. V lost 6 bases, J lost 3 bases, and 7 bases stayed unmatched. In germline, CDR1 is MNHNS, CDR2 SASEGT. CDR3 amino acids: CASRSTGLDYGYTF. DNA for the CDR3: TGTGCCAGCAGATCGACAGGGTTGGACTATGGCTACACCTTC.

The V and J genes are TRBV27 and TRBJ2-2; 7 bases agree with TRBD1. V gave up 5 bases and J gave up 2 bases; unmatched junction bases: 5. The CDR3 loop spans 15 amino acids. CDR1 and CDR2 (germline): MNHEY, SMNVEV (reference sequence). CDR3 in DNA: TGTGCCAGCAGTACTCGGGACAGCAACACCGGGGAGCTGTTTTTT. As protein: CASSTRDSNTGELFF.

The gene calls are TRBV7-7 and TRBJ2-2; D uncertain. The CDR3 consists of 13 residues. V gave up 11 bases and J gave up 5 bases, with 15 bases separating them. Germline V gene sequence: CDR1 SSHAT, CDR2 FNYEAQ (reference sequence). CDR3 nucleotides: TGTGCCGGCTTGGCTGCTAATACCGGGGAGCTGTTTTTT. Translating gives CAGLAANTGELFF.

The V call is TRBV19, the J call TRBJ1-5; D ambiguous. The germline V gene encodes CDR1 LNHDA and CDR2 SQIVND (reference sequence). The V and J ends lost 5 bases and 1 base respectively, with 6 bases between them. CDR3 length: 13 amino acids. The CDR3 is CASSLMSNQPQHF. In nucleotides, the CDR3 is TGTGCCAGTAGTCTGATGAGCAATCAGCCCCAGCATTTT.

The chain couples TRBV18 to TRBJ2-2, with D uncertain. Looked up from germline, CDR1 is KGHSH and CDR2 is LQKENI. Trimming stripped 2 bases from V and 3 bases from J, with 13 bases between. The CDR3 runs 16 residues. DNA for the CDR3: TGTGCCAGCTCACCATGGAGCGAACCCGACACCGGGGAGCTGTTTTTT. Amino acids: CASSPWSEPDTGELFF. Variable domain in full (rest from reference TRBV18 and TRBJ2-2): NAGVMQNPRHLVRRRGQEARLRCSPMKGHSHVYWYRQLPEEGLKFMVYLQKENIIDESGMPKERFSAEFPKEGPSILRIQQVVRGDSAAYFCASSPWSEPDTGELFFGEGSRLTVL.

The chain combines TRBV27 with TRBJ2-1; D gene uncertain. V was shortened by 3 bases and J by 3 bases, with 15 bases between the two germline ends. CDR3 length equals 16 residues. CDR1 is MNHEY, CDR2 SMNVEV, per germline (reference sequence). CDR3 sequence: CASSLNWAAFYNEQFF. CDR3 DNA: TGTGCCAGCAGTTTGAACTGGGCCGCCTTCTACAATGAGCAGTTCTTC.

The chain links TRBV7-3 to TRBJ2-3, with a tentative D call TRBD2 (5 bases). The CDR3 sequence is 14 residues long. The germline V and J ends were trimmed by 5 bases and 6 bases, with 15 bases remaining between them. CDR1 and CDR2 from the germline V gene are SGHTA and FQGTGA. As DNA, the CDR3 is TGTGCCAGCAGCGCCACTAGTTCGTCGGATACGCAGTATTTT. This encodes CASSATSSSDTQYF.

Details on this clone: A far larger clone is one base from this, pointing to a likely read error. J is TRBJ2-5 and V is TRBV9; 8 bases align to TRBD1. The J call may be faulty, since TRBJ2-7 better matches the DNA end. CDR1 and CDR2 from the germline V gene are SGDLS and YYNGEE. This CDR3 spans 14 amino acids. The CDR3 is CASGTQGVPYEQYF. CDR3 coding DNA: TGTGCCAGCGGCACACAGGGGGTACCCTACGAGCAGTACTTC.

With respect to this clone: Other DNA variants within this sample encode the same CDR3. This chain joins TRBV28 and TRBJ2-7, with 7 nucleotides matching TRBD1. Losses at the gene ends were 4 bases for V and 5 bases for J; bases not matched to a gene: 2. The germline gives CDR1 MDHEN, CDR2 SYDVKM. The CDR3 runs 12 residues. The DNA of the CDR3 is TGTGCCAGCAGTTCCGACAGGGACGAGCAGTACTTC. Amino acids: CASSSDRDEQYF.

This clone showed up many times. The chain couples TRBV18 to TRBJ2-2; D may be TRBD1 (6 bases). Germline loops: CDR1 KGHSH, CDR2 LQKENI. The V and J ends lost 3 bases and 6 bases respectively, with 14 bases between them. There are 15 residues in the CDR3. The CDR3: CASSPDGTSPGELFF. Here the CDR3 DNA reads TGTGCCAGCTCACCGGATGGGACATCTCCCGGGGAGCTGTTTTTT.

The rearrangement uses TRBV6-5 and TRBJ2-3, with D uncertain. CDR1 and CDR2 from the germline V gene are MNHEY and SVGAGI. CDR3 length equals 12 residues. V shed 6 bases and J shed 3 bases, with 7 bases lying between them. The CDR3 sequence: CASRESTDTQYF. In nucleotides, the CDR3 is TGTGCCAGCAGGGAGTCGACAGATACGCAGTATTTT.

CDR3 amino acids: CAWDRGWGRLNNEQFF. DNA for the CDR3: TGTGCCTGGGACCGGGGTTGGGGGAGGCTCAACAATGAGCAGTTCTTC. This chain links TRBV30 with TRBJ2-1; tentative D call: TRBD2 (6 bases). The CDR3 is 16 residues long. Deletions cut 5 bases from V and 5 bases from J, with 22 bases between. Germline lookup yields CDR1 GTSNPN and CDR2 SVGIG (reference sequence). Full variable domain (remainder filled in from reference TRBV30 and TRBJ2-1): SQTIHQWPATLVQPVGSPLSLECTVEGTSNPNLYWYRQAAGRGLQLLFYSVGIGQISSEVPQNLSASRPQDRQFILSSKKLLLSDSGFYLCAWDRGWGRLNNEQFFGPGTRLTVL.

This clone was seen a few times. The junction shows a germline mismatch at one end, possibly a read error. Within the sample, other DNA sequences also encode this same CDR3. As DNA, the CDR3 is TGTGCCAGTAGTGAAGGGGCAGTCAATCAGCCCCAGCATTTT. It codes for CASSEGAVNQPQHF. The J gene is TRBJ1-5, the V gene TRBV6-1; weak D call: TRBD1 (5 bases). The CDR3 sequence is 14 residues long. CDR1 is MNHNS and CDR2 is SASEGT in the germline V gene.

DNA of the CDR3: TGTGCCAGCAGTTACGGAGGTAATAGACAGTGGCATTTT. This encodes CASSYGGNRQWHF. The chain carries TRBV6-6 and TRBJ1-5; D is possibly TRBD1 (5 bases). Germline V CDR1 and CDR2: MNHNY, SVGAGI (reference sequence). The CDR3 spans 13 residues. Trimming removed 2 bases from V and 15 bases from J, with 17 bases in between.

The CDR3 DNA reads TGTGCCAGCAGCTTGGGTGGGAGTTCGTACCAAGAGACCCAGTACTTC. Its translation: CASSLGGSSYQETQYF. V and J are TRBV7-2 and TRBJ2-5; maybe TRBD2 (5 bases). This CDR3 is built from 16 residues. With 3 bases removed from V and 0 bases from J, the gap between germline ends came to 14 bases. Germline CDR1 reads SGHTA; CDR2 reads FQGNSA. The variable domain in full, completed from reference TRBV7-2 and TRBJ2-5, reads GAGVSQSPSNKVTEKGKDVELRCDPISGHTALYWYRQSLGQGLEFLIYFQGNSAPDKSGLPSDRFSAERTGGSVSTLTIQRTQQEDSAVYLCASSLGGSSYQETQYFGPGTRLLVL.

The V gene is TRBV9, the J gene TRBJ2-3, with D unclear. The CDR3 spans 15 residues. V was cut by 3 bases and J by 4 bases, with 15 bases left in between. The V gene's germline CDR1 is SGDLS and CDR2 YYNGEE. The CDR3 loop is CASSAARSRPDTQYF. DNA for the CDR3: TGTGCCAGCAGCGCGGCTAGGTCTCGACCAGATACGCAGTATTTT.

The CDR3 nucleotides read TGTGCCAGCAGCTTAGCTGCGGGAGGAGATAATGAGCAGTTCTTC. Its protein product is CASSLAAGGDNEQFF. The chain recombines TRBV7-3 with TRBJ2-1; 8 nucleotides agree with TRBD2. After removal of 2 bases from V and 7 bases from J, the junction contained 7 bases not matched to a gene. CDR1 and CDR2 from the germline V gene are SGHTA and FQGTGA. The CDR3 extends over 15 amino acids.

V is TRBV9 and J is TRBJ1-6; D is perhaps TRBD1 (6 bases). The CDR3 totals 14 residues. Germline V gene sequence: CDR1 SGDLS, CDR2 YYNGEE. Trimming took 3 bases from V and 6 from J, leaving 10 bases between them. CDR3 sequence: CASSDRVGNSPLHF. The CDR3 DNA follows: TGTGCCAGCAGCGACAGGGTGGGTAATTCACCCCTCCACTTT.

This clone was seen a handful of times. The chain combines TRBV7-9 with TRBJ2-1; 14 bases map to TRBD2. The germline gives CDR1 SEHNR, CDR2 FQNEAQ (reference sequence). V trimming: 4 bases; J trimming: 9 bases; junction bases outside the gene matches: 11. The CDR3 loop spans 17 amino acids. CDR3 bases: TGTGCCAGCAGCTCCCCAGGGGGACTAGCGGGAGTGAGTGAGCAGTTCTTC. Translated: CASSSPGGLAGVSEQFF. Full variable domain (outside the CDR3, taken from reference TRBV7-9 and TRBJ2-1): DTGVSQNPRHKITKRGQNVTFRCDPISEHNRLYWYRQTLGQGPEFLTYFQNEAQLEKSRLLSDRFSAERPKGSFSTLEIQRTEQGDSAMYLCASSSPGGLAGVSEQFFGPGTRLTVL.

This sequence joins TRBV29-1 and TRBJ2-1; 7 nucleotides agree with TRBD2. Germline V gene sequence: CDR1 SQVTM, CDR2 ANQGSEA. The CDR3 totals 12 residues. V dropped 5 bases and J dropped 6; count of bases not matched to a gene: 4. CDR3 bases: TGCAGCGTTAATTTAGCGGGCAATGAGCAGTTCTTC. Translating gives CSVNLAGNEQFF.

The chain carries TRBV30 and TRBJ2-3, with a possible D match to TRBD2 (6 bases). Germline V CDR1 and CDR2: GTSNPN, SVGIG (reference sequence). The CDR3 sequence is 15 residues long. Trimming pared 8 bases from V and 0 bases from J, leaving 18 bases between. CDR3 nucleotide sequence: TGTGCCGGCAAACTAGCCGCGGTTAGCACAGATACGCAGTATTTT. Its translation is CAGKLAAVSTDTQYF. The full variable domain, completed using reference TRBV30 and TRBJ2-3, is SQTIHQWPATLVQPVGSPLSLECTVEGTSNPNLYWYRQAAGRGLQLLFYSVGIGQISSEVPQNLSASRPQDRQFILSSKKLLLSDSGFYLCAGKLAAVSTDTQYFGPGTRLTVL.

The J gene is TRBJ2-7, the V gene TRBV7-9, with TRBD2 matching 8 bases. This CDR3 is 13 amino acids long. J gave up 3 bases and V 5 bases, and 3 bases lay outside the gene matches. Germline values: CDR1 SEHNR, CDR2 FQNEAQ (reference sequence). Here the CDR3 reads CASSTSGYYEQYF. The CDR3 region has the DNA TGTGCCAGCAGCACTAGCGGATACTACGAGCAGTACTTC.

CDR3 sequence reads: CASSLANRGYGYTF. CDR3 bases: TGTGCCAGCAGCTTGGCCAACCGGGGCTATGGCTACACCTTC. The V call is TRBV5-6, the J call TRBJ1-2; no firm D call. V was pared by 0 bases and J by 4 bases, with 10 bases between. Germline values: CDR1 SGHDT, CDR2 YYEEEE. This CDR3 comprises 14 residues.